This TCR beta chain was recorded in a study of response to subunit inactivated influenza vaccine. Germline V gene sequence: CDR1 SGHTA, CDR2 FQGNSA. CDR3 length: 12 amino acids. The V and J ends lost 8 bases and 3 bases, in that order; junction bases with no gene match: 2. One entry per CDR3 protein results from TCRdb running MiXCR on the RT-PCR reads. The table has over 800,000 distinct CDR3 sequences, 21% seen once. Comment on this clonotype: What it recognizes is unknown.

Study-wide findings and caveats: Authors suggested seasonal influenza vaccinations each recruit few new T cells.

The receptor comes from a man aged 45-65 years who received an inactivated influenza vaccine. The chain links TRBV7-2 to TRBJ2-7, with 9 positions matching TRBD1. Sequencing used PBMCs from blood, obtained roughly 5 days after vaccination. The CDR3 reads CASGQGFYEQYF. The DNA of the CDR3 is TGTGCCAGCGGACAGGGGTTCTACGAGCAGTACTTC.